A selection of T cell receptor beta chains follows, all from one sample in a study of CD8 T cells in Susac syndrome. Using its own MiXCR run on the immunoSEQ multiplex PCR reads, TCRdb lists one record per CDR3 protein. The sample holds around 46,000 distinct CDR3 sequences; 90% to 95% are singletons and the top ten take around 0.4%. Sequenced input: CD8+ T cells from PBMCs. All receptors derive from a human donor in good health. The CDR3 runs from the conserved cysteine through the conserved F or W. A D gene is named only where the DNA matches it firmly. Expanded clones are given a class, and other clones once, few, many or no size at all.

v_call: TRBV10-3
d_call: NA
clone_size: NA
j_call: TRBJ1-1
cdr3_nt: TGTGCCATCAGGGACGGGAACACTGAAGCTTTCTTT
cdr3_aa: CAIRDGNTEAFF

v_call: TRBV10-1
d_call: TRBD2
clone_size: NA
j_call: TRBJ2-1
cdr3_nt: TGCGCCAGCAGTGAAAGACTAGCGGGAGCCGGCAATGAGCAGTTCTTC
cdr3_aa: CASSERLAGAGNEQFF

v_call: TRBV4-1
d_call: NA
clone_size: once
j_call: TRBJ1-1
cdr3_nt: TGCGCCAGCAGCCAAGGGCCCGGAACGAACACTGAAGCTTTCTTT
cdr3_aa: CASSQGPGTNTEAFF

v_call: TRBV4-1
d_call: NA
clone_size: NA
j_call: TRBJ1-2
cdr3_nt: TGCGCCAGCAGCCTCAAGGCCGCTAACTATGGCTACACCTTC
cdr3_aa: CASSLKAANYGYTF

v_call: TRBV10-3
d_call: TRBD2
clone_size: NA
j_call: TRBJ2-7
cdr3_nt: TGTGCCATCAGTGACTTAGCGGGAGGATCCCACGAGCAGTACTTC
cdr3_aa: CAISDLAGGSHEQYF

v_call: TRBV18
d_call: NA
clone_size: NA
j_call: TRBJ2-7
cdr3_nt: TGTGCCAGCCCGGATCCCGAGTTGAGTGAGCAGTACTTC
cdr3_aa: CASPDPELSEQYF

v_call: TRBV7-8
d_call: NA
clone_size: NA
j_call: TRBJ1-1
cdr3_nt: TGTGCCAGCAGCTTGGGGACGGGGACTGAAGCTTTCTTT
cdr3_aa: CASSLGTGTEAFF

v_call: TRBV27
d_call: TRBD2
clone_size: NA
j_call: TRBJ2-7
cdr3_nt: TGTGCCAGCACCCCAGGAGCGGGAGGGACGTACGAGCAGTACTTC
cdr3_aa: CASTPGAGGTYEQYF

v_call: TRBV20-1
d_call: TRBD2
clone_size: NA
j_call: TRBJ2-7
cdr3_nt: TGCAGTGCGAGGACTAGCGGACAAGGGGAGCAGTACTTC
cdr3_aa: CSARTSGQGEQYF

v_call: TRBV2
d_call: TRBD1
clone_size: NA
j_call: TRBJ1-3
cdr3_nt: TGTGCCAGCACTCGACAGGGGTCCGACTCTGGAAACACCATATATTTT
cdr3_aa: CASTRQGSDSGNTIYF

v_call: TRBV5-1
d_call: NA
clone_size: once
j_call: TRBJ2-7
cdr3_nt: TGCGCCAGCAGCCCCGGGACTGTGAGGGAGCAGTACTTC
cdr3_aa: CASSPGTVREQYF

v_call: TRBV14
d_call: NA
clone_size: NA
j_call: TRBJ2-6
cdr3_nt: TGTGCCAGCAGCCAATTTATTAGCTCTGGGGCCAACGTCCTGACTTTC
cdr3_aa: CASSQFISSGANVLTF

v_call: TRBV7-9
d_call: NA
clone_size: NA
j_call: TRBJ1-4
cdr3_nt: TGTGCCAGCGGGCTCTCCAGGGACGGCAATGAAAAACTGTTTTTT
cdr3_aa: CASGLSRDGNEKLFF

v_call: TRBV29-1
d_call: NA
clone_size: NA
j_call: TRBJ1-2
cdr3_nt: TGCAGCGTTGAGAAGACGGTCTATGGCTACACCTTC
cdr3_aa: CSVEKTVYGYTF

v_call: TRBV6-5
d_call: NA
clone_size: NA
j_call: TRBJ2-1
cdr3_nt: TGTGCCAGCAGTTTGGGAGGGGGCATCTACAATGAGCAGTTCTTC
cdr3_aa: CASSLGGGIYNEQFF

v_call: TRBV30
d_call: NA
clone_size: NA
j_call: TRBJ2-3
cdr3_nt: TGTGCCTGGAGTGTTAGCCTGGGTACGCAGTATTTT
cdr3_aa: CAWSVSLGTQYF

v_call: TRBV6-1
d_call: TRBD2
clone_size: NA
j_call: TRBJ2-1
cdr3_nt: TGTGCCAGCATCCTAATAGCGGGACGGTACAATGAGCAGTTCTTC
cdr3_aa: CASILIAGRYNEQFF

v_call: TRBV7-9
d_call: NA
clone_size: NA
j_call: TRBJ2-1
cdr3_nt: TGTGCCAGCAGCTCTTCGGCAGGGTTCAATGAGCAGTTCTTC
cdr3_aa: CASSSSAGFNEQFF